Listed below are T cell receptor beta chains from one sample, sequenced in a study of blood T cell repertoires in COVID-19. Assay used: immunoSEQ multiplex PCR; TCRdb lists only in-frame clones, some missing. Of 59,000 or so clones in the sample, roughly 91% are singletons; the top ten hold approximately 1.6%. Source material: peripheral blood. The receptors derive from a human donor in a cohort sampled during active COVID-19. The CDR3 runs from the conserved cysteine through the conserved F or W. Each record gives: clone size, J gene, D gene, V gene, CDR3 protein, CDR3 DNA. The D gene is left open where the match is weak. Size is stated for part of the rows, as once, few or many counts, or as a class when the clone is expanded.

NA TRBJ2-1 NA TRBV5-1 CASSLGQVGNEQFF TGCGCCAGCAGCTTGGGACAGGTTGGGAATGAGCAGTTCTTC
NA TRBJ2-5 NA TRBV27 CASSFFRGIRETQYF TGTGCCAGCAGTTTTTTTAGAGGGATAAGAGAGACCCAGTACTTC
few TRBJ2-7 TRBD2 TRBV5-4 CASSLGLAGVPSHEQYF TGTGCCAGCAGCTTAGGACTAGCGGGAGTCCCCTCCCACGAGCAGTACTTC
once TRBJ2-3 NA TRBV10-1 CAIAQGTLSTDTQYF TGCGCCATCGCCCAGGGTACGCTCTCCACAGATACGCAGTATTTT
NA TRBJ2-1 TRBD2 TRBV27 CASSLSASGRSHEQFF TGTGCCAGCAGTTTATCAGCTAGCGGGAGGTCCCATGAGCAGTTCTTC
NA TRBJ1-3 NA TRBV18 CASSPLRTEISGNTIYF TGTGCCAGCTCACCCTTGAGGACAGAGATCTCTGGAAACACCATATATTTT
NA TRBJ1-4 NA TRBV7-3 CASSRYSSGTALGDEKLFF TGTGCCAGCAGCCGCTACTCGTCCGGGACTGCCTTGGGGGATGAAAAACTGTTTTTT
once TRBJ1-1 TRBD1 TRBV25-1 CASSQTGLAMNTEAFF TGTGCCAGCAGTCAGACAGGGTTAGCAATGAACACTGAAGCTTTCTTT
NA TRBJ2-1 TRBD2 TRBV27 CASSYGVGWGLADNEQFF TGTGCCAGCAGTTACGGGGTCGGGTGGGGACTAGCGGACAATGAGCAGTTCTTC
NA TRBJ1-2 NA TRBV13 CASSSNSQGARGYTF TGTGCCAGCAGCTCGAACTCACAGGGCGCCCGCGGCTACACCTTC
few TRBJ1-5 TRBD1 TRBV7-9 CASSLFGRQGVVNQPQHF TGTGCCAGCAGCTTATTCGGCCGACAGGGAGTCGTTAATCAGCCCCAGCATTTT
NA TRBJ2-5 TRBD2 TRBV2 CASSSGTSGEETQYF TGTGCCAGTTCATCCGGGACTAGCGGGGAAGAGACCCAGTACTTC
NA TRBJ2-3 TRBD2 TRBV10-3 CAISEGSSGYLDTQYF TGTGCCATCAGTGAGGGGTCTAGCGGATACTTAGATACGCAGTATTTT
NA TRBJ2-7 TRBD1 TRBV3-1/TRBV3-2 CASSQDPGQGAVPPYEQYF TGTGCCAGCAGCCAAGATCCGGGGCAGGGGGCGGTCCCTCCCTACGAGCAGTACTTC
once TRBJ2-7 TRBD2 TRBV19 CASSNGRGWEQYF TGTGCCAGTAGTAACGGGAGGGGTTGGGAGCAGTACTTC
NA TRBJ1-1 TRBD1 TRBV5-1 CASSLDFGTGGNTEAFF TGCGCCAGCAGCTTGGACTTTGGGACAGGGGGGAACACTGAAGCTTTCTTT
once TRBJ2-7 TRBD2 TRBV18 CASSPPTSGSYEQYF TGTGCCAGCTCACCACCGACTAGCGGGTCATACGAGCAGTACTTC
NA TRBJ1-1 TRBD1 TRBV6-2/TRBV6-3 CASSPGTGVAFF TGTGCCAGCAGTCCCGGGACAGGGGTAGCTTTCTTT
NA TRBJ1-2 NA TRBV4-1 CASSQDEAYGYTF TGCGCCAGCAGCCAAGATGAGGCCTATGGCTACACCTTC
NA TRBJ1-2 TRBD1 TRBV5-1 CASAPRGQRNDLYGYTF TGCGCCAGCGCTCCGAGGGGACAGCGGAATGACTTGTATGGCTACACCTTC
NA TRBJ2-7 TRBD2 TRBV6-2/TRBV6-3 CASNPAGGRSEQYF TGTGCCAGCAACCCAGCGGGAGGGCGAAGCGAGCAGTACTTC
few TRBJ1-3 TRBD1 TRBV6-5 CASSSNRGYGNTIYF TGTGCCAGCAGTTCTAACAGGGGCTATGGAAACACCATATATTTT
NA TRBJ2-3 TRBD1 TRBV3-1/TRBV3-2 CASSQGQGLRTDTQYF TGTGCCAGCAGCCAAGGACAGGGTTTACGCACAGATACGCAGTATTTT
NA TRBJ2-7 TRBD1 TRBV4-2 CASSQDGTGRTYEQYF TGTGCCAGCAGCCAAGACGGGACAGGGAGGACCTACGAGCAGTACTTC
NA TRBJ2-1 TRBD2 TRBV14 CASSLRLAGVSEQFF TGTGCCAGCAGCCTGAGACTAGCGGGAGTTAGTGAGCAGTTCTTC
NA TRBJ1-2 NA TRBV27 CASSSDYRAGNYGYTF TGTGCCAGCAGTTCAGATTACAGGGCTGGAAACTATGGCTACACCTTC
NA TRBJ2-6 NA TRBV7-9 CASSPGLGANVLTF TGTGCCAGCAGCCCAGGGCTTGGGGCCAACGTCCTGACTTTC
NA TRBJ2-4 TRBD2 TRBV19 CASKRQGTSENIQYF TGTGCCAGTAAGCGACAGGGGACTAGCGAAAACATTCAGTACTTC
NA TRBJ2-7 NA TRBV28 CASSSYTGSYEQYF TGTGCCAGCAGTTCATATACAGGGTCCTACGAGCAGTACTTC